The rows below give T cell receptor beta chains drawn from one sample of a study of blood T cell repertoires in COVID-19. The method was immunoSEQ multiplex PCR; TCRdb's version includes in-frame clones alone and lacks a portion of them. The table includes about 200,000 clones, around 86% detected once. The sample comprised peripheral blood. Every receptor here comes from a man aged 45-65 years with acute or convalescent COVID-19. CDR3s include the opening cysteine and the closing phenylalanine or tryptophan. A D gene is named only where the DNA matches it firmly. Not every row has a clone size; where given, it reads once, few, many or a size class.

j_call	v_call	d_call	clone_size	cdr3_nt	cdr3_aa
TRBJ1-2	TRBV7-3	-	-	TGTGCCAGCAGCCCTGGATGGGGGGGAGGCTACACCTTC	CASSPGWGGGYTF
TRBJ2-7	TRBV6-6	-	-	TGTGCCAGCCGCCCCGGGGACAACTACGAGCAGTACTTC	CASRPGDNYEQYF
TRBJ2-3	TRBV4-2	-	-	TGTGCCAGCAGCCAAGACCGGACTGCCTACACAGATACGCAGTATTTT	CASSQDRTAYTDTQYF
TRBJ2-5	TRBV9	-	-	TGTGCCAGCTCAGGGACACCCTGGGGGGAGACCCAGTACTTC	CASSGTPWGETQYF
TRBJ1-1	TRBV5-1	-	-	TGCGCCAGCAGCTTGGAGACAGGCCTTCTGAACACTGAAGCTTTCTTT	CASSLETGLLNTEAFF
TRBJ1-1	TRBV6-1	TRBD1	-	TGTGCCAGCAGTGTCGGGACAGGCAGGGGATGGGACACTGAAGCTTTCTTT	CASSVGTGRGWDTEAFF
TRBJ2-5	TRBV6-1	-	-	TGTGCCAGCAGTGATAGTTGGGCCCAAGAGACCCAGTACTTC	CASSDSWAQETQYF
TRBJ2-7	TRBV19	-	-	TGTGCCAGTAGTGCCGGGACATTGTACGAGCAGTACTTC	CASSAGTLYEQYF
TRBJ2-7	TRBV6-5	TRBD2	-	TGTGCCACTGGGACTAGCGGGAGATACGAGCAGTACTTC	CATGTSGRYEQYF
TRBJ1-1	TRBV12-3/TRBV12-4	-	few	TGTGCCAGCAGTTTCGTCTCTAACACTGAAGCTTTCTTT	CASSFVSNTEAFF
TRBJ1-2	TRBV20-1	-	-	TGCAGTGCTAGTTTTCGACAAATGGGCTATGGCTACACCTTC	CSASFRQMGYGYTF
TRBJ2-7	TRBV25-1	-	-	TGTGCCAGCAGAAGGACAGAGGGCTCCTACGAGCAGTACTTC	CASRRTEGSYEQYF
TRBJ1-5	TRBV10-3	-	-	TGTGCCATCAGTGAGACGGGTCGGGGTCTACGGGCCCAGCATTTT	CAISETGRGLRAQHF
TRBJ1-1	TRBV3-1/TRBV3-2	-	-	TGTGCCAGCAGCCAAGGGTGGTGGCAGGGGAGGAACACTGAAGCTTTCTTT	CASSQGWWQGRNTEAFF
TRBJ1-2	TRBV25-1	-	-	TGTGCCAGCAGCGCCCCACAAAACTATGGCTACACCTTC	CASSAPQNYGYTF
TRBJ1-1	TRBV11-2	-	-	TGTGCCAGCAGCTCAGCGGGACTTGTGAACACTGAAGCTTTCTTT	CASSSAGLVNTEAFF
TRBJ1-1	TRBV6-5	TRBD1	-	TGTGCCAGCAGTTTCGTCAGGGGGCGCGGGTCCACTGAAGCTTTCTTT	CASSFVRGRGSTEAFF
TRBJ2-5	TRBV5-1	TRBD1	-	TGCGCCAGCAGCGGGGACAGTTACCAAGAGACCCAGTACTTC	CASSGDSYQETQYF
TRBJ2-1	TRBV12-5	-	few	TGTGCTAGTGGTGTTCGGGATGAGCAGTTCTTC	CASGVRDEQFF
TRBJ2-3	TRBV7-9	-	few	TGTGCCAGCAGCCAAGGACAGTCCACAGATACGCAGTATTTT	CASSQGQSTDTQYF
TRBJ1-1	TRBV6-5	-	-	TGTGCCAGCAGTTACTCGGAGTTCACTGAAGCTTTCTTT	CASSYSEFTEAFF
TRBJ2-5	TRBV7-9	-	-	TGTGCCAGCAGCCCCCTGGGGGCCCCGTACCAAGAGACCCAGTACTTC	CASSPLGAPYQETQYF
TRBJ2-3	TRBV6-1	TRBD2	-	TGTGCCAGCAGTGTCGTAGCGGGGGGCCCCGCAGATACGCAGTATTTT	CASSVVAGGPADTQYF
TRBJ2-5	TRBV6-5	TRBD2	once	TGTGCCAGCAGTTACTCTCTAGCGGGGGGGGAGACCCAGTACTTC	CASSYSLAGGETQYF
TRBJ1-2	TRBV27	-	-	TGTGCCAGCAGTTTATTTGGGGGGGCCGGGATCGGCGGCTACACCTTC	CASSLFGGAGIGGYTF
TRBJ2-7	TRBV11-2	-	few	TGTGCCAGCAGCTTAGATCGGCGGATCTACGAGCAGTACTTC	CASSLDRRIYEQYF
TRBJ1-4	TRBV6-1	TRBD1	-	TGTGCCAGCAGTGAAGGAACAGGGGGTGAAAAACTGTTTTTT	CASSEGTGGEKLFF